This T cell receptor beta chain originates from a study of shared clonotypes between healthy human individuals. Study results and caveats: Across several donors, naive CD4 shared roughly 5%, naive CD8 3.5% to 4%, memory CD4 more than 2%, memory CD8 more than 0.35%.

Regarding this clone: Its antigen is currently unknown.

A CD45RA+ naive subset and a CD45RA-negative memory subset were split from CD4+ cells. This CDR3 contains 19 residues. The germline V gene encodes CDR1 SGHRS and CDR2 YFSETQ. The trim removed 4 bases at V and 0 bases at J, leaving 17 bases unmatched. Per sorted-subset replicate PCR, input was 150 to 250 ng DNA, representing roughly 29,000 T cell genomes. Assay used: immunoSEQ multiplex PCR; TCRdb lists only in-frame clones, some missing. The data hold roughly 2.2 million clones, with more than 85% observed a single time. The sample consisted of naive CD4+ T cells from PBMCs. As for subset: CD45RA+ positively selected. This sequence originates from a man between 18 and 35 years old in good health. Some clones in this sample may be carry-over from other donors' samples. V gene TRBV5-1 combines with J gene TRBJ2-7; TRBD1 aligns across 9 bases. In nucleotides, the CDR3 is TGCGCCAGCAGCATGACGGGACAGGGTAGTGGGGCGAGCTCCTACGAGCAGTACTTC. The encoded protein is CASSMTGQGSGASSYEQYF.